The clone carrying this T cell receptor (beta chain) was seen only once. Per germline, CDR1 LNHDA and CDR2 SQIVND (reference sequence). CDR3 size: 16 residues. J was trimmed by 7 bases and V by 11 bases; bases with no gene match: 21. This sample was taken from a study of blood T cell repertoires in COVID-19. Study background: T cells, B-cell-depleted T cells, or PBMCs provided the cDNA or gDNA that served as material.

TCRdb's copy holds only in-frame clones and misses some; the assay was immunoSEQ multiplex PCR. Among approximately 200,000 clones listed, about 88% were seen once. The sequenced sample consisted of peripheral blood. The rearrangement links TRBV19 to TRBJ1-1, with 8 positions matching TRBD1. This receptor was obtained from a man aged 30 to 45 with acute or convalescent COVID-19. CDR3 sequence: CAEVGLGSGTGDEAFF. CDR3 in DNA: TGTGCCGAGGTAGGACTTGGCTCCGGGACAGGTGATGAAGCTTTCTTT.